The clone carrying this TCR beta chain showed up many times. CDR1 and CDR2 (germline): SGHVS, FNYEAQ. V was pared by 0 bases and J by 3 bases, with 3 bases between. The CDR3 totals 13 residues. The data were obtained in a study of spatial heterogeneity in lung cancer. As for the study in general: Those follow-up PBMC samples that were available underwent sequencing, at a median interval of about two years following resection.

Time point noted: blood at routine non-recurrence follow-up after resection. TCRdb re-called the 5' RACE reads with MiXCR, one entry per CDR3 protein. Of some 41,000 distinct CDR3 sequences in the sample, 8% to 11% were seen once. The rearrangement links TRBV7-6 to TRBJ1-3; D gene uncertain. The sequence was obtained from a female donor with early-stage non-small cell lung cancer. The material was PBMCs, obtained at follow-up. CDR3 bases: TGTGCCAGCAGCTTAGCTCTTGGAAACACCATATATTTT. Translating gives CASSLALGNTIYF.